A selection of T cell receptor beta chains follows, all from one sample in a study of T-cell reconstitution after alpha-beta-depleted transplantation in children. TCRdb passed the PCR reads through MiXCR, listing each CDR3 protein once. The data contain 750,000 to 950,000 distinct CDR3 sequences, 15% to 20% of them singletons. The sequencing used PBMCs, mostly from graft donor cells, collected 360 days after TCRalphabeta/CD19-depleted stem cell transplant. These receptors originate from a male patient younger than 18 who had a stem cell transplant for acute lymphoblastic leukemia, so the T cells may come from the graft donor. CDR3s include the opening cysteine and the closing phenylalanine or tryptophan. A D gene is named only where the DNA matches it firmly. Clone size is shown for a subset of rows, as once, few, many or a class of expanded clone.

v_gene	abundance	j_gene	d_gene	CDR3aa	CDR3nt
TRBV7-1	.	TRBJ2-4	TRBD1	CASSSFGQGAIGAAGLAKNIQYF	TGTGCCAGCAGCTCCTTTGGACAGGGGGCAATTGGGGCAGCAGGCCTAGCCAAAAACATTCAGTACTTC
TRBV5-1	many	TRBJ2-7	.	CASSLISPSYEQYF	TGCGCCAGCAGCTTGATCAGCCCCTCCTACGAGCAGTACTTC
TRBV29-1	.	TRBJ2-7	TRBD2	CSAGLASTYEQYF	TGCAGCGCGGGACTAGCCTCGACCTACGAGCAGTACTTC
TRBV7-3	many	TRBJ1-2	.	CASSLNPTGRLYGYTF	TGTGCCAGCAGCTTAAACCCGACAGGCCGTCTCTATGGCTACACCTTC
TRBV4-1	few	TRBJ1-1	.	CASSHPNTEAFF	TGCGCCAGCAGCCACCCGAACACTGAAGCTTTCTTT
TRBV11-2	.	TRBJ2-1	.	CASSALGLPRGSYNEQFF	TGTGCCAGCAGCGCGCTAGGACTCCCCCGGGGTTCCTACAATGAGCAGTTCTTC
TRBV7-9	few	TRBJ2-3	.	CASSLIIGSGSTDTQYF	TGTGCCAGCAGCTTAATTATAGGTAGCGGCTCCACAGATACGCAGTATTTT
TRBV7-8	.	TRBJ2-1	.	CASSRRGRGGHEQFF	TGTGCCAGCAGTCGCAGAGGGAGGGGGGGACATGAGCAGTTCTTC
TRBV18	many	TRBJ1-2	.	CASSARRTEETYGYTF	TGTGCCAGCTCGGCCCGGAGGACTGAAGAGACCTATGGCTACACCTTC
TRBV5-1	few	TRBJ2-1	TRBD2	CASSLELAGKQFF	TGCGCCAGCAGCTTGGAACTAGCGGGAAAACAGTTCTTC
TRBV25-1	many	TRBJ2-7	TRBD1	CASSERTGTGRNEQYF	TGTGCCAGCAGTGAGCGAACCGGGACAGGGCGGAACGAGCAGTACTTC
TRBV20-1	.	TRBJ2-7	.	CSANSGDYEQYF	TGCAGTGCCAATTCGGGAGACTACGAGCAGTACTTC
TRBV7-8	.	TRBJ2-6	.	CASSTRLGRSGANVLTF	TGTGCCAGCAGCACCAGACTGGGACGGTCTGGGGCCAACGTCCTGACTTTC
TRBV5-1	.	TRBJ2-5	TRBD1	CASNAPSGTAFQETQYF	TGCGCCAGCAACGCCCCCTCCGGGACAGCCTTCCAAGAGACCCAGTACTTC
TRBV9	few	TRBJ1-5	.	CASSVRTDSGPYSNQPQHF	TGTGCCAGCAGCGTGCGGACAGATTCTGGGCCCTATAGCAATCAGCCCCAGCATTTT
TRBV10-3	.	TRBJ1-1	.	CAISEGTKNTEAFF	TGTGCCATCAGTGAGGGGACAAAAAACACTGAAGCTTTCTTT
TRBV29-1	few	TRBJ1-2	TRBD1	CSVGQGDYGYTF	TGCAGCGTTGGACAGGGGGACTATGGCTACACCTTC
TRBV12-3/TRBV12-4	.	TRBJ2-2	TRBD1	CASSLGDRSSNTGELFF	TGTGCCAGCAGTTTAGGGGACAGATCTTCGAACACCGGGGAGCTGTTTTTT
TRBV10-3	.	TRBJ2-2	TRBD2	CAISSTSGNIWSTGELFF	TGTGCCATCAGCTCGACTAGCGGGAATATATGGAGCACCGGGGAGCTGTTTTTT
TRBV2	few	TRBJ2-7	.	CASTWFSRPSYEQYF	TGTGCCAGCACATGGTTCAGCCGGCCCTCCTACGAGCAGTACTTC
TRBV29-1	.	TRBJ2-5	TRBD2	CSVVLAAQETQYF	TGCAGCGTCGTACTAGCGGCCCAAGAGACCCAGTACTTC
TRBV21-1	.	TRBJ2-4	.	CASTRDRVENIQYF	TGTGCCAGCACCCGGGACAGGGTGGAAAACATTCAGTACTTC
TRBV18	many	TRBJ2-1	TRBD1	CASSQADTGVQFF	TGTGCCAGCTCACAAGCAGATACAGGGGTTCAGTTCTTC
TRBV19	.	TRBJ2-5	.	CASSNGSRRALKTQYF	TGTGCCAGTAGTAACGGGTCGCGGAGGGCTTTAAAGACCCAGTACTTC
TRBV4-1	many	TRBJ2-7	TRBD2	CASSQGLGLAGGSSYEQYF	TGCGCCAGCAGCCAAGGACTCGGACTAGCGGGAGGGAGCTCCTACGAGCAGTACTTC
TRBV4-1	.	TRBJ2-5	TRBD2	CASSQEHAGGPETQYF	TGCGCCAGCAGCCAAGAGCACGCGGGAGGACCCGAGACCCAGTACTTC
TRBV10-3	.	TRBJ1-2	TRBD1	CAISWDSYGYTF	TGTGCCATCAGCTGGGACAGCTATGGCTACACCTTC
TRBV10-3	many	TRBJ2-1	TRBD2	CAISEARLAGNEQFF	TGTGCCATCAGTGAGGCCCGACTAGCGGGAAATGAGCAGTTCTTC
TRBV7-9	.	TRBJ2-1	.	CASSLAGEKNEQFF	TGTGCCAGCAGCTTAGCGGGAGAGAAGAATGAGCAGTTCTTC
TRBV9	many	TRBJ2-1	.	CASSVRLANEQFF	TGTGCCAGCAGCGTAAGGCTAGCCAATGAGCAGTTCTTC
TRBV3-1	.	TRBJ2-2	.	CASRNAHTGELFF	TGTGCCAGCCGGAACGCTCACACCGGGGAGCTGTTTTTT
TRBV18	.	TRBJ1-5	.	CASSPPGHGSNQPQHF	TGTGCCAGCTCACCACCGGGCCATGGTAGCAATCAGCCCCAGCATTTT
TRBV6-5	.	TRBJ2-4	.	CASSYSFGFNIQYF	TGTGCCAGCAGTTACTCGTTCGGGTTTAACATTCAGTACTTC
TRBV5-1	.	TRBJ1-4	.	CASSFPESGALREKLFF	TGCGCCAGCAGCTTCCCTGAATCGGGGGCCCTCAGGGAAAAACTGTTTTTT